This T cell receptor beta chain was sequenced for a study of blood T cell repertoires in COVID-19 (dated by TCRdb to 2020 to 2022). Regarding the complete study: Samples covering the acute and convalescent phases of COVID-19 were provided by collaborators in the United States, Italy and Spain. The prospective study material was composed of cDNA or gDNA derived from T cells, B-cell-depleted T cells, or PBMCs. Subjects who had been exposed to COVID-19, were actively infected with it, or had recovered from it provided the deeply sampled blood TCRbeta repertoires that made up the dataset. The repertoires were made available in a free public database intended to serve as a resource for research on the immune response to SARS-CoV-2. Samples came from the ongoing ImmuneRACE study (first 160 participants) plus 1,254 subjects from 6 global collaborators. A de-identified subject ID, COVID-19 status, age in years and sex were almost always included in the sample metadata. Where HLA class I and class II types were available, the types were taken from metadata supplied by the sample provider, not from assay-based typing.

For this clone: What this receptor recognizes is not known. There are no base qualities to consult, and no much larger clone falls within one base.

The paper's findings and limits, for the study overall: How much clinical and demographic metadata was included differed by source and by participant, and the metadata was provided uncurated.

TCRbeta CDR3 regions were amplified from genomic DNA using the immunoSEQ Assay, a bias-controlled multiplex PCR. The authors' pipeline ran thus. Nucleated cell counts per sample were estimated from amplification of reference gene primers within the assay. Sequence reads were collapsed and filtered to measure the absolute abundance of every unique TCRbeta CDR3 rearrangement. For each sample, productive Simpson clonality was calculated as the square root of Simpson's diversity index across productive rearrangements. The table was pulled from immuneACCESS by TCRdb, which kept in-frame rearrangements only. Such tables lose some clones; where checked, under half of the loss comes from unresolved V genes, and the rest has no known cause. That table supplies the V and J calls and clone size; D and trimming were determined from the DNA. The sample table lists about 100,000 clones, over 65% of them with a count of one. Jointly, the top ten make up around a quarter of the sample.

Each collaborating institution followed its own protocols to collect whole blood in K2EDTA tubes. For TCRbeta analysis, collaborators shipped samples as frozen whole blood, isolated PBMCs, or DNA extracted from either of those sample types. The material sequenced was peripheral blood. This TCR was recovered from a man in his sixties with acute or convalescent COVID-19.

CDR3 region: CASSWSGGWADTQYF. The nucleotide sequence reads as follows: TGTGCCAGCAGTTGGTCAGGGGGTTGGGCAGATACGCAGTATTTT. This sequence uses TRBV27 and TRBJ2-3, with 7 central nucleotides matching TRBD1. Trimmed from V: 4 bases; trimmed from J: 4 bases; junction bases lacking a gene match: 8. In the germline V gene (reference sequence), CDR1 corresponds to MNHEY and CDR2 to SMNVEV. From cysteine to phenylalanine, the CDR3 is 15 amino acids long. The sequence is cut down to CDR3 DNA, 45 bases in frame from base 1.